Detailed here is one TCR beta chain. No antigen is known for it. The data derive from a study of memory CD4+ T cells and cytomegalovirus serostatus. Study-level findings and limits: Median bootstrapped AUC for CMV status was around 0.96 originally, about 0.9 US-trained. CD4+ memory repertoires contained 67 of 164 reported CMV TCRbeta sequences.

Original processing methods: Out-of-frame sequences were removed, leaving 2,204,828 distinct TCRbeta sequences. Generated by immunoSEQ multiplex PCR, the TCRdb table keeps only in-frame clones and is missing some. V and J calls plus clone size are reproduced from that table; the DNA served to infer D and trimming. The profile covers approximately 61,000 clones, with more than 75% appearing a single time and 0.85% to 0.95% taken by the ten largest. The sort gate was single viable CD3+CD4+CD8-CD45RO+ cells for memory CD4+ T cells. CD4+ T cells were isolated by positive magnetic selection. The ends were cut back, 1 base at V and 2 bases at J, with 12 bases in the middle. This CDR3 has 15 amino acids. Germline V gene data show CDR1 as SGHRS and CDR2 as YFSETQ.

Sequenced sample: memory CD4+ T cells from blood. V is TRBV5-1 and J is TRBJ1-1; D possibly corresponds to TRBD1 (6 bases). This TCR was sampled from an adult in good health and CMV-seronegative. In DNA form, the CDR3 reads TGCGCCAGCAGCTTGAAAGGGGGACCCAACACTGAAGCTTTCTTT. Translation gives CASSLKGGPNTEAFF. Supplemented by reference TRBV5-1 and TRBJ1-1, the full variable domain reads KAGVTQTPRYLIKTRGQQVTLSCSPISGHRSVSWYQQTPGQGLQFLFEYFSETQRNKGNFPGRFSGRQFSNSRSEMNVSTLELGDSALYLCASSLKGGPNTEAFFGQGTRLTVV.